The 11 T cell receptor beta chains presented below share a single source sample, sequenced in a study of human thymus T cells. Clones were read by immunoSEQ multiplex PCR, and TCRdb kept only the in-frame ones, dropping some. Of tens of thousands of clones listed, 94% are singletons. The source material was blood. The receptors derive from a boy in the first two years of life with a congenital heart defect but otherwise immunologically healthy.

The chain uses TRBV27 and TRBJ2-1, with 12 bases matching TRBD2. Looked up from germline, CDR1 is MNHEY and CDR2 is SMNVEV (reference sequence). The CDR3 runs to 20 residues. The J segment lost 4 bases and the V segment lost 3 bases, leaving 16 bases of the junction unmatched. The CDR3 DNA is TGTGCCAGCAGTTTCACAGCCGGGACTAGCGGGCTACGGGGATACAATGAGCAGTTCTTC. It encodes CASSFTAGTSGLRGYNEQFF.

The V call is TRBV7-8, the J call TRBJ2-5; the D gene is possibly TRBD2 (5 bases). The CDR3 spans 13 residues. The V and J ends lost 2 bases and 5 bases respectively, with 9 bases between them. The germline gives CDR1 SGHVS, CDR2 FQNEAQ. DNA of the CDR3: TGTGCCAGCAGCTTACTAGCTGCGGAGACCCAGTACTTC. Its protein is CASSLLAAETQYF.

This chain connects TRBV6-6 to TRBJ2-7; D is perhaps TRBD2 (6 bases). Trimming pared 4 bases from V and 8 bases from J, leaving 21 bases between. CDR3 length: 15 residues. Germline V gene lookup returns CDR1 MNHNY and CDR2 SVGAGI (reference sequence). The CDR3 region has the DNA TGTGCCAGCAGTTGGAGGGGCGGGACTGGGGGTAAGCAGTACTTC. Encoded protein: CASSWRGGTGGKQYF.

Only a few counts were recorded for this clone. The V call is TRBV20-1, the J call TRBJ2-5; D not certain. Germline CDR1 and CDR2: DFQATT and SNEGSKA (reference sequence). The ends were cut back, 3 bases at V and 2 bases at J, with 4 bases in the middle. This CDR3 is built from 11 residues. The CDR3 DNA is TGCAGTGCTAGTAGTCAAGAGACCCAGTACTTC. Protein: CSASSQETQYF.

The V and J genes are TRBV6-1 and TRBJ2-7; D may be TRBD2 (6 bases). The CDR3 has 14 amino acids. The V gene lost 8 bases and the J gene lost 4 bases, with 18 bases spanning the gap. Germline V gene lookup returns CDR1 MNHNS and CDR2 SASEGT. The CDR3 DNA follows: TGTGCCAGCGAAAAGGGAGGCTCAGGTTACGAGCAGTACTTC. Amino acids: CASEKGGSGYEQYF.

The J gene is TRBJ1-2, the V gene TRBV10-3; D not resolved. Germline loops: CDR1 ENHRY, CDR2 SYGVKD. V dropped 2 bases and J dropped 0 bases, with 4 bases sitting between them. This CDR3 has 13 amino acids. The CDR3: CAISEDTNYGYTF. The CDR3 DNA follows: TGTGCCATCAGTGAGGACACTAACTATGGCTACACCTTC.

This sequence joins TRBV5-5 and TRBJ2-1, with 10 bases identical to TRBD2. This CDR3 spans 15 amino acids. From germline, CDR1 is SGHKS and CDR2 YYEKEE (reference sequence). The V gene end was trimmed by 1 base and the J gene end by 8 bases; junction bases not matched to a gene: 6. The CDR3: CASSLSAGGPYEQFF. CDR3 DNA: TGTGCCAGCAGCTTGTCAGCGGGGGGGCCTTATGAGCAGTTCTTC.

The chain employs TRBV5-1 and TRBJ2-3; the D gene could be TRBD1 or TRBD2 (6 bases each). The CDR3 totals 12 residues. CDR1 SGHRS and CDR2 YFSETQ come from the germline V gene. V lost 3 bases, J lost 8 bases, and 10 bases lay in between. The CDR3 protein is CASSWGAGTQYF. In DNA, the CDR3 is TGCGCCAGCAGCTGGGGGGCAGGTACGCAGTATTTT.

This CDR3 is CASSQGRVEQFF. CDR3 DNA: TGTGCCAGCAGTCAGGGTAGAGTTGAGCAGTTCTTC. The chain couples TRBV28 to TRBJ2-1; TRBD1 is a possible D gene (5 bases). Germline CDR1 reads MDHEN; CDR2 reads SYDVKM. With 5 bases removed from V and 9 bases from J, the gap between germline ends came to 11 bases. The CDR3 runs 12 residues.

V usage is TRBV7-9 and J usage is TRBJ2-6; 13 nucleotides match TRBD2. Germline lookup yields CDR1 SEHNR and CDR2 FQNEAQ (reference sequence). The CDR3 has 17 residues. V lost 8 bases to trimming and J lost 0 bases; unmatched junction nucleotides: 4. CDR3: CASGGLAGHSGANVLTF. The CDR3, as DNA: TGTGCCAGCGGGGGACTAGCGGGGCACTCTGGGGCCAACGTCCTGACTTTC.

This chain's CDR3 is CAWSDQKGYTF. The CDR3 nucleotides are TGTGCCTGGAGTGATCAGAAAGGCTACACCTTC. This chain links TRBV30 with TRBJ1-2; D unclear. The CDR3 consists of 11 residues. CDR1 and CDR2 (germline): GTSNPN, SVGIG (reference sequence). The ends were cut back, 1 base at V and 8 bases at J, with 8 bases in the middle.